This T cell receptor beta chain appears in the sequencing data of a study of T cells in Graves' hyperthyroidism and ophthalmopathy. Turning to the study itself: Initial diagnosis, before any treatment, was when peripheral blood was collected.

Points from the study as a whole: Among clonotypes expanded in thyroid above 0.001, most were also found in blood.

This clonotype was detected many times. Its antigen is unidentified. The junction differs from germline at one of its ends, possibly a read error. It was RNA transcripts that yielded the amplified TCR beta CDR3 regions. The HTBI set primed first-round TCR CDR3 RT-PCR. TCRdb processed the multiplex PCR reads anew with MiXCR; each CDR3 protein has one entry. The sample includes about 380,000 distinct CDR3 sequences, approximately 15% of them seen just once. CDR1 is SSHAT, CDR2 FNYEAQ, per germline (reference sequence). This CDR3 is 17 amino acids long. Hyperthyroidism in the patients, aged 18 to 65, was newly diagnosed and under 2 months in duration. Over 8 ml fresh peripheral blood yielded the PBMCs.

Source material: blood. This sequence joins TRBV7-7 and TRBJ2-5, with 10 bases matching TRBD1. This TCR was recovered from a woman aged 55-69 years with Graves' hyperthyroidism. CDR3 loop: CASTPGRDRGPQETQYF. In nucleotides, the CDR3 is TGTGCTAGCACCCCCGGCCGGGACAGGGGACCCCAAGAGACCCAGTACTTC.